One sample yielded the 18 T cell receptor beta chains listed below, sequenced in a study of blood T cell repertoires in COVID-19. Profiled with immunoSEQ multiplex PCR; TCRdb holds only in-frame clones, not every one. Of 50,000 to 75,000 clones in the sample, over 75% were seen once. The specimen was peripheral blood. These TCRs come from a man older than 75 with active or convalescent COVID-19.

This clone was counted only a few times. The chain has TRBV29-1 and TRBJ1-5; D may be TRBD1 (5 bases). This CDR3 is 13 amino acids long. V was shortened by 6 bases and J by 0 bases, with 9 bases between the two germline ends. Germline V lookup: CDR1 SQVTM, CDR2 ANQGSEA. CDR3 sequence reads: CSVSGGSNQPQHF. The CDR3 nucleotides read TGCAGCGTATCGGGGGGTAGCAATCAGCCCCAGCATTTT.

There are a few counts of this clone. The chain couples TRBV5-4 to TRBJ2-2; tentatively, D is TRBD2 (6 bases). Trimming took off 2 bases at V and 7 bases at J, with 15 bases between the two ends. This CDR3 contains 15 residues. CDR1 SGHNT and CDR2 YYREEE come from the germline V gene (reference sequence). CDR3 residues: CASSFAGSTGGELFF. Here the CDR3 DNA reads TGTGCCAGCAGCTTTGCGGGATCGACGGGCGGGGAGCTGTTTTTT.

The CDR3 coding sequence is TGTGTTAGTGGCCGACTCCTTCCGTGGGAGCAGTACTTC. Residues: CVSGRLLPWEQYF. This chain uses TRBV27 with TRBJ2-7; D gene unclear. The CDR3 has 13 residues. Germline V CDR1 and CDR2: MNHEY, SMNVEV (reference sequence).

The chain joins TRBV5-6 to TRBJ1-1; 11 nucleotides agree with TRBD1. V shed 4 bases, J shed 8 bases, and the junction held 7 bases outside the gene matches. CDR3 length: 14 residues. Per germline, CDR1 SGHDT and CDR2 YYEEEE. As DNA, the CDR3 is TGTGCCAGCAGCCCAGGGACAGGGGGTTTGGAAGCTTTCTTT. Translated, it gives CASSPGTGGLEAFF.

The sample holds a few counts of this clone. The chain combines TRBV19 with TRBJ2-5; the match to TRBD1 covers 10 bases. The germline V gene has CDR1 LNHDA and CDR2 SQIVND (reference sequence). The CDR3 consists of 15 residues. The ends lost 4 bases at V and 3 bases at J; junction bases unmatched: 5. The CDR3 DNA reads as TGTGCCAGTAGTAAACCGGGACAGGGGAAAGAGACCCAGTACTTC. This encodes CASSKPGQGKETQYF.

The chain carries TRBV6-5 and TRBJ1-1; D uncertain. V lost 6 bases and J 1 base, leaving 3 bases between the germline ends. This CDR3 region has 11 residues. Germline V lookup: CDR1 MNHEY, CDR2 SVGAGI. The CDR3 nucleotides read TGTGCCAGCAGGAGGAACACTGAAGCTTTCTTT. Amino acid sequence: CASRRNTEAFF.

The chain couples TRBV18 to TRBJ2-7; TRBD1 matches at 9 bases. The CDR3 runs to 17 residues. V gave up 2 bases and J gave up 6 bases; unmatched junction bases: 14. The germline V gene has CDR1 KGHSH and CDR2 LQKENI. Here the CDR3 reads CASSPISSGQGFFEQYF. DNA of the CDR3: TGTGCCAGCTCACCAATAAGTTCGGGACAGGGTTTTTTCGAGCAGTACTTC.

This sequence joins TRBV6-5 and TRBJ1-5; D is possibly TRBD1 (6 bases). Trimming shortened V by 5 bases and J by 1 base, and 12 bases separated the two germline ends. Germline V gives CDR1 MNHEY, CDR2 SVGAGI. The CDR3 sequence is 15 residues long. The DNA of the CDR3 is TGTGCCAGCAGTAACAGGGAAACAAGCAATCAGCCCCAGCATTTT. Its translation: CASSNRETSNQPQHF.

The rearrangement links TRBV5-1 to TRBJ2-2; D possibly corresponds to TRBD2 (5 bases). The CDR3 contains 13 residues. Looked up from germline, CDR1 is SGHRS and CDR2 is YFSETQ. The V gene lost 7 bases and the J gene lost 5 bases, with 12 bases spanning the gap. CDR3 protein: CASGKTTTGELFF. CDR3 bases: TGCGCCAGCGGCAAGACTACTACCGGGGAGCTGTTTTTT.

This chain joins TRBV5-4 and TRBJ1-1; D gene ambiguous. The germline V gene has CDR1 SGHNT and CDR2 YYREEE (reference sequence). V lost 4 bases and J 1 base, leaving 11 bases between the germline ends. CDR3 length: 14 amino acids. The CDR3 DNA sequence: TGTGCCAGCAGCCCGCGGCGAACGAACACTGAAGCTTTCTTT. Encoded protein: CASSPRRTNTEAFF.

The chain's CDR3 is CASSPDSPNSPLHF. The CDR3 region has the DNA TGTGCCAGCAGCCCTGACAGCCCCAATTCACCCCTCCACTTT. This sequence joins TRBV7-8 and TRBJ1-6; possible D gene TRBD1, 5 bases. The germline V and J ends were trimmed by 5 bases and 7 bases, with 12 bases remaining between them. Germline CDR1 reads SGHVS; CDR2 reads FQNEAQ. This CDR3 contains 14 residues.

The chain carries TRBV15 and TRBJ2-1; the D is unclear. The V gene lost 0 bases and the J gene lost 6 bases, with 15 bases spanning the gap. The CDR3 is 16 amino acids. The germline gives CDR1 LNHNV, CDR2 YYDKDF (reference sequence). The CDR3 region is CATSRESEPPINEQFF. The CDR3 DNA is TGTGCCACCAGCAGAGAGTCCGAGCCTCCCATCAATGAGCAGTTCTTC.

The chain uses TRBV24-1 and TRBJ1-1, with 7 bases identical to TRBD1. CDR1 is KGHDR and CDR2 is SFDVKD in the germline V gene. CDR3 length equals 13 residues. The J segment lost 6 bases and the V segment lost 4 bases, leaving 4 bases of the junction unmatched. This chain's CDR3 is CATSDAGGSEAFF. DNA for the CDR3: TGTGCCACCAGTGACGCAGGGGGTTCTGAAGCTTTCTTT.

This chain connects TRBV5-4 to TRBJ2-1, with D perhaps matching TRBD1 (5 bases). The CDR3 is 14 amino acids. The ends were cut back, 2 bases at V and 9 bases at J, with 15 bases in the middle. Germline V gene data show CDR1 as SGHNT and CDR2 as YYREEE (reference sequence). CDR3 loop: CASSFGAELGEQFF. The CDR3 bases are TGTGCCAGCAGCTTTGGGGCGGAGTTGGGTGAGCAGTTCTTC.

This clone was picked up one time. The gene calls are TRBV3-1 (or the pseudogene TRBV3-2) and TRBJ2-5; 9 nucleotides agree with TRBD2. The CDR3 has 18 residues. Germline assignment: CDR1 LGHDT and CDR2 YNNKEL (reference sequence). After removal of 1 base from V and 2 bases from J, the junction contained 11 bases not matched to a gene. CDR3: CASSQVMIAGVLQETQYF. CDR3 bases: TGTGCCAGCAGCCAAGTAATGATAGCGGGGGTACTACAAGAGACCCAGTACTTC.

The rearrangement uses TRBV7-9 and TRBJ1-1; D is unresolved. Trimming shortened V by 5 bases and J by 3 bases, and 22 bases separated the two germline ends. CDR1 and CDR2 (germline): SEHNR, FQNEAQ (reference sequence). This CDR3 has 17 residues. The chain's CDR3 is CASSPRPTEGWDTEAFF. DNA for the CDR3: TGTGCCAGCAGCCCCCGTCCGACTGAAGGTTGGGACACTGAAGCTTTCTTT.

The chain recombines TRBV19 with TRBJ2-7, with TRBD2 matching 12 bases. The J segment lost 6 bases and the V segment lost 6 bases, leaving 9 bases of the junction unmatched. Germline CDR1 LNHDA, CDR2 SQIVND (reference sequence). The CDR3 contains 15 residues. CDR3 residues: CASRNLAGGPGEQYF. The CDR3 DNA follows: TGTGCCAGTAGGAATCTAGCGGGAGGGCCCGGCGAGCAGTACTTC. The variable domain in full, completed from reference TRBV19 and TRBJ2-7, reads DGGITQSPKYLFRKEGQNVTLSCEQNLNHDAMYWYRQDPGQGLRLIYYSQIVNDFQKGDIAEGYSVSREKKESFPLTVTSAQKNPTAFYLCASRNLAGGPGEQYFGPGTRLTVT.

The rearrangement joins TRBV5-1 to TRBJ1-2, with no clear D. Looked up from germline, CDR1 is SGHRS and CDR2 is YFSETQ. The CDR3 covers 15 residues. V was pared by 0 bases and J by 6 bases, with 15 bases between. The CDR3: CASSLAAAYEDGYTF. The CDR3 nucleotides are TGCGCCAGCAGCTTGGCGGCAGCCTATGAGGATGGCTACACCTTC.